A single sample is the source of the 28 T cell receptor beta chains below, sequenced in a study of shared clonotypes between healthy human individuals. Cells designated naive CD8 were CD45RO-negative and were positively selected for CCR7, with terminally differentiated effector memory CD45RA+ cells excluded. TCRdb keeps only in-frame clones here, not all; method: immunoSEQ multiplex PCR. The repertoire holds some 2,100,000 clones, with more than 85% as singletons. The specimen was naive CD8+ T cells from PBMCs. Every receptor here comes from a man between 18 and 35 years old in good health. Some clones in this sample may be carry-over from other donors' samples.

A single count supports this clone. The chain uses TRBV11-2 and TRBJ1-2; TRBD1 agrees at 7 bases. CDR1 is SGHAT, CDR2 FQNNGV, per germline. With 0 bases clipped from V and 2 bases from J, the junction kept 6 bases outside the gene matches. This CDR3 is 16 amino acids long. The CDR3 DNA follows: TGTGCCAGCAGCTTAGATCCCCAGGGGGGGAACTATGGCTACACCTTC. Its protein is CASSLDPQGGNYGYTF.

This chain joins TRBV27 and TRBJ1-5, with D uncertain. The CDR3 runs to 15 residues. Germline CDR1 reads MNHEY; CDR2 reads SMNVEV (reference sequence). V gave up 0 bases and J gave up 2 bases, with 8 bases separating them. CDR3 in DNA: TGTGCCAGCAGTTTATCCACGAGGGGCAATCAGCCCCAGCATTTT. This translates into CASSLSTRGNQPQHF.

The gene calls are TRBV15 and TRBJ2-2; 8 positions match TRBD1. The CDR3 has 16 amino acids. The V segment lost 5 bases and the J segment 10 bases; nucleotides outside the gene matches: 15. Germline V gene lookup returns CDR1 LNHNV and CDR2 YYDKDF (reference sequence). CDR3 amino acids: CATSPGGQGAIQELFF. The DNA for the CDR3 is TGTGCCACCAGCCCCGGAGGGCAGGGGGCAATCCAGGAGCTGTTTTTT.

The rearrangement uses TRBV7-2 and TRBJ1-3; weak D call: TRBD1 (6 bases). Trimming took off 5 bases at V and 2 bases at J, with 16 bases between the two ends. Germline-derived CDR1 and CDR2 are SGHTA and FQGNSA. CDR3 length: 16 amino acids. CDR3 sequence (DNA): TGTGCCAGCAGCACCCGACAGGAAGGGACTGGAAACACCATATATTTT. Protein product: CASSTRQEGTGNTIYF.

On this clone itself: Other nucleotide sequences from this sample produce the same CDR3. J is TRBJ1-1 and V is TRBV27; D is undetermined. The CDR3 has 12 amino acids. Deletions cut 5 bases from V and 4 bases from J, with 8 bases between. Germline V gene data show CDR1 as MNHEY and CDR2 as SMNVEV (reference sequence). The CDR3 DNA is TGTGCCAGCAGTCTGGCCGGCACTGAAGCTTTCTTT. This translates into CASSLAGTEAFF.

The chain links TRBV9 to TRBJ2-3; no clear D. The germline V gene encodes CDR1 SGDLS and CDR2 YYNGEE. Trimming stripped 1 base from V and 3 bases from J, with 9 bases between. The CDR3 runs to 14 residues. The CDR3 protein is CASSVKGWTDTQYF. The CDR3 DNA reads as TGTGCCAGCAGCGTAAAAGGGTGGACAGATACGCAGTATTTT.

The chain recombines TRBV7-9 with TRBJ2-2; 11 nucleotides agree with TRBD1. This CDR3 spans 15 amino acids. Germline V lookup: CDR1 SEHNR, CDR2 FQNEAQ (reference sequence). V lost 5 bases, J lost 7 bases, and 6 bases stayed unmatched. The DNA for the CDR3 is TGTGCCAGCAGCCCGAGGACAGGGGGCGGCGGGGAGCTGTTTTTT. Its protein is CASSPRTGGGGELFF. Full variable domain (remainder filled in from reference TRBV7-9 and TRBJ2-2): DTGVSQNPRHKITKRGQNVTFRCDPISEHNRLYWYRQTLGQGPEFLTYFQNEAQLEKSRLLSDRFSAERPKGSFSTLEIQRTEQGDSAMYLCASSPRTGGGGELFFGEGSRLTVL.

This clone was counted a single time. The V gene is TRBV18, the J gene TRBJ1-1; D remains unclear. The germline gives CDR1 KGHSH, CDR2 LQKENI. Deletions cut 5 bases from V and 5 bases from J, with 6 bases between. The CDR3 totals 11 residues. The CDR3 reads CASSDGTEAFF. CDR3 sequence (DNA): TGTGCCAGCTCAGATGGTACTGAAGCTTTCTTT.

The V and J genes are TRBV25-1 and TRBJ2-5; tentatively, D is TRBD2 (6 bases). Between the trimmed V and J ends, which lost 3 bases and 2 bases, there was a span of 7 bases. Germline loops: CDR1 MGHDK, CDR2 SYGVNS. The CDR3 runs 13 residues. This CDR3 reads CASSEGGQETQYF. CDR3 DNA sequence: TGTGCCAGCAGTGAGGGGGGACAAGAGACCCAGTACTTC. Full variable domain (rest looked up from reference TRBV25-1 and TRBJ2-5): EADIYQTPRYLVIGTGKKITLECSQTMGHDKMYWYQQDPGMELHLIHYSYGVNSTEKGDLSSESTVSRIRTEHFPLTLESARPSHTSQYLCASSEGGQETQYFGPGTRLLVL.

The chain uses TRBV6-1 and TRBJ2-2; 11 positions agree with TRBD2. V gave up 4 bases and J gave up 6 bases; unmatched junction bases: 10. Germline values: CDR1 MNHNS, CDR2 SASEGT. The CDR3 loop spans 17 amino acids. The CDR3 DNA follows: TGTGCCAGCAGTGCCTCAAGACTAGCGGGAATCCCCGGGGAGCTGTTTTTT. This sequence encodes CASSASRLAGIPGELFF.

This chain uses TRBV5-1 with TRBJ1-1; D call uncertain. The CDR3 spans 15 residues. The germline V gene has CDR1 SGHRS and CDR2 YFSETQ. V was clipped by 0 bases and J by 0 bases, with 9 bases between them. CDR3 nucleotides: TGCGCCAGCAGCTTGGTTCGGTCCATGAACACTGAAGCTTTCTTT. This sequence encodes CASSLVRSMNTEAFF.

The chain joins TRBV6-6 to TRBJ1-1, with D hard to call. Germline CDR1 and CDR2: MNHNY and SVGAGI (reference sequence). The V and J ends lost 4 bases and 5 bases respectively, with 14 bases between them. The CDR3 loop spans 14 amino acids. CDR3 sequence reads: CASSWNLAGTEAFF. As DNA, the CDR3 is TGTGCCAGCAGTTGGAACCTGGCCGGGACTGAAGCTTTCTTT.

This clone was seen a single time. The chain is built from TRBV11-2 and TRBJ2-1; no firm D call. The germline V gene has CDR1 SGHAT and CDR2 FQNNGV. CDR3 size: 13 residues. Between the trimmed V and J ends, which lost 6 bases and 9 bases, there was a span of 15 bases. The CDR3, as DNA: TGTGCCAGCAGACCCGGGCCACGTGGTGAGCAGTTCTTC. It is translated as CASRPGPRGEQFF. Full variable domain (remainder filled in from reference TRBV11-2 and TRBJ2-1): EAGVAQSPRYKIIEKRQSVAFWCNPISGHATLYWYQQILGQGPKLLIQFQNNGVVDDSQLPKDRFSAERLKGVDSTLKIQPAKLEDSAVYLCASRPGPRGEQFFGPGTRLTVL.

The chain carries TRBV11-1 and TRBJ2-3, with D tentatively TRBD2 (6 bases). This CDR3 spans 11 amino acids. Germline CDR1 reads SGHAT; CDR2 reads FQDESV (reference sequence). Trimming shortened V by 10 bases and J by 8 bases, and 13 bases separated the two germline ends. The CDR3 protein is CATLLGGTQYF. The DNA for the CDR3 is TGTGCCACCCTACTGGGGGGTACGCAGTATTTT.

V usage is TRBV7-8 and J usage is TRBJ2-5; 9 bases are shared with TRBD1. CDR1 is SGHVS and CDR2 is FQNEAQ in the germline V gene. This CDR3 has 16 residues. Trimming at V came to 3 bases and at J to 5 bases, leaving 10 bases not matched to a gene. DNA of the CDR3: TGTGCCAGCAGCTTGGGGGGGACAGGGTCCAGGGAGACCCAGTACTTC. Residues: CASSLGGTGSRETQYF.

In this sample, this clone turned up once. The chain is built from TRBV10-3 and TRBJ1-3; 7 bases map to TRBD1. The length of the CDR3 is 15 residues. Looked up from germline, CDR1 is ENHRY and CDR2 is SYGVKD. V lost 5 bases to trimming and J lost 1 base; unmatched junction nucleotides: 5. The CDR3 sequence is CAISSGQNSGNTIYF. CDR3 sequence (DNA): TGTGCCATCAGTTCGGGACAGAATTCTGGAAACACCATATATTTT.

The V gene is TRBV28, the J gene TRBJ2-1, with TRBD2 identical over 12 bases. CDR1 and CDR2 from the germline V gene are MDHEN and SYDVKM. The CDR3 loop spans 15 amino acids. V gave up 6 bases and J gave up 6 bases; unmatched junction bases: 6. The CDR3 sequence is CASSVGTSGSNEQFF. The CDR3 nucleotides read TGTGCCAGCAGCGTCGGGACTAGCGGGTCCAATGAGCAGTTCTTC.

The chain links TRBV5-5 to TRBJ1-3, with no clear D. The length of the CDR3 is 13 residues. Trimming removed 5 bases at V and 13 bases at J, with 19 bases between. CDR1 SGHKS and CDR2 YYEKEE come from the germline V gene (reference sequence). The CDR3, as DNA: TGTGCCAGCAGTCCACCCGGGGAGAAGGTGATATATTTT. Translated, it gives CASSPPGEKVIYF.

V is TRBV9 and J is TRBJ1-1, with D uncertain. This CDR3 region has 15 residues. The germline V and J ends were trimmed by 4 bases and 0 bases, with 13 bases remaining between them. Germline CDR1 is SGDLS and CDR2 is YYNGEE. The CDR3 nucleotides are TGTGCCAGCAGCCCTAGCCCGGGCCTGAACACTGAAGCTTTCTTT. As protein: CASSPSPGLNTEAFF.

This clone occurred once. The identical CDR3 is also encoded by other nucleotide sequences in the sample. The gene calls are TRBV27 and TRBJ2-7; 7 bases map to TRBD2. The V gene end was trimmed by 6 bases and the J gene end by 4 bases; junction bases not matched to a gene: 3. Germline lookup yields CDR1 MNHEY and CDR2 SMNVEV (reference sequence). The CDR3 runs to 12 residues. The CDR3 nucleotides are TGTGCCAGCAGCCCGGGACTATACGAGCAGTACTTC. Its protein product is CASSPGLYEQYF.

The V gene is TRBV7-2, the J gene TRBJ2-5, with 7 bases aligning to TRBD2. The CDR3 extends over 17 amino acids. V lost 2 bases to trimming and J lost 5 bases; unmatched junction nucleotides: 14. Germline lookup yields CDR1 SGHTA and CDR2 FQGNSA. The CDR3 is CASSLLGVTSEGETQYF. For the CDR3, the DNA is TGTGCCAGCAGCTTATTAGGCGTCACTAGCGAAGGCGAGACCCAGTACTTC.

The chain links TRBV7-9 to TRBJ1-5, with a possible D match to TRBD1 (5 bases). Trimming cost V 5 bases and J 3 bases, with 11 bases left between them. The CDR3 is made up of 14 amino acids. Germline V lookup: CDR1 SEHNR, CDR2 FQNEAQ (reference sequence). CDR3 bases: TGTGCCAGCAGCGGCGGGGGACTCAATCAGCCCCAGCATTTT. Translating it yields CASSGGGLNQPQHF.

About this clone: The same CDR3 also results from other DNA sequences found in this sample. The chain recombines TRBV27 with TRBJ1-5; 9 nucleotides agree with TRBD1. There are 14 residues in the CDR3. V lost 3 bases and J lost 5; bases outside the gene matches: 2. Germline CDR1 and CDR2: MNHEY and SMNVEV (reference sequence). The CDR3 here is CASSLGQGHQPQHF. The CDR3 DNA reads TGTGCCAGCAGTTTGGGACAGGGACATCAGCCCCAGCATTTT.

The chain is built from TRBV28 and TRBJ2-4, with unresolved D. The CDR3 is 16 amino acids. CDR1 is MDHEN, CDR2 SYDVKM, per germline. Trimming stripped 1 base from V and 0 bases from J, with 10 bases between. This chain's CDR3 is CASSLFRSLAKNIQYF. The CDR3 DNA reads TGTGCCAGCAGTTTATTTAGGAGCTTAGCCAAAAACATTCAGTACTTC.

This chain links TRBV29-1 with TRBJ2-7; D unresolved. There are 11 residues in the CDR3. V dropped 7 bases and J dropped 4 bases, with 11 bases sitting between them. CDR1 is SQVTM, CDR2 ANQGSEA, per germline. The CDR3 here is CSGLGIYEQYF. The CDR3 region has the DNA TGCAGCGGCCTAGGAATATACGAGCAGTACTTC.

This clone has more than one count but fewer than ten. The V and J genes are TRBV27 and TRBJ1-4, with unresolved D. The germline V gene has CDR1 MNHEY and CDR2 SMNVEV (reference sequence). Trimming shortened V by 5 bases and J by 5 bases, and 15 bases separated the two germline ends. The CDR3 covers 15 residues. The CDR3 DNA reads as TGTGCCAGCAGTCCGGTTGACCCTCCGAATGAAAAACTGTTTTTT. This sequence encodes CASSPVDPPNEKLFF. Drawing the rest from reference TRBV27 and TRBJ1-4, the complete variable domain is EAQVTQNPRYLITVTGKKLTVTCSQNMNHEYMSWYRQDPGLGLRQIYYSMNVEVTDKGDVPEGYKVSRKEKRNFPLILESPSPNQTSLYFCASSPVDPPNEKLFFGSGTQLSVL.

The chain links TRBV27 to TRBJ2-1; 7 nucleotides agree with TRBD1. The trim removed 2 bases at V and 2 bases at J, leaving 6 bases unmatched. This CDR3 contains 16 residues. The V gene's germline CDR1 is MNHEY and CDR2 SMNVEV (reference sequence). CDR3 amino acids: CASSLPQGNPYNEQFF. The CDR3 DNA reads TGTGCCAGCAGTTTACCACAGGGGAACCCCTACAATGAGCAGTTCTTC.

This chain connects TRBV9 to TRBJ2-3, with TRBD2 identical over 7 bases. Germline values: CDR1 SGDLS, CDR2 YYNGEE. The V segment lost 3 bases and the J segment 0 bases; nucleotides outside the gene matches: 4. The CDR3 is made up of 15 amino acids. The CDR3 region has the DNA TGTGCCAGCAGCGCGGGACTATCTAGCACAGATACGCAGTATTTT. This gives the protein CASSAGLSSTDTQYF.